This T cell receptor (beta chain) originates from a study of blood T cell repertoires in COVID-19. Study-wide context: Sites in the United States, Italy and Spain provided acute and convalescent COVID-19 samples.

Data came from immunoSEQ multiplex PCR; TCRdb stores just in-frame clones and leaves some out. In the table there are under 300,000 clones, about 88% of which are singletons. Germline CDR1 reads MGHRA; CDR2 reads YSYEKL. Losses at the gene ends were 6 bases for V and 2 bases for J; bases not matched to a gene: 5. The CDR3 has 14 residues. The sequencing sample was made of peripheral blood. J is TRBJ2-7 and V is TRBV4-1; 9 bases align to TRBD1. The clonotype comes from a young man with active or convalescent COVID-19. The CDR3 here is CASSWDRVTYEQYF. CDR3 DNA: TGCGCCAGCAGTTGGGACAGGGTCACCTACGAGCAGTACTTC.